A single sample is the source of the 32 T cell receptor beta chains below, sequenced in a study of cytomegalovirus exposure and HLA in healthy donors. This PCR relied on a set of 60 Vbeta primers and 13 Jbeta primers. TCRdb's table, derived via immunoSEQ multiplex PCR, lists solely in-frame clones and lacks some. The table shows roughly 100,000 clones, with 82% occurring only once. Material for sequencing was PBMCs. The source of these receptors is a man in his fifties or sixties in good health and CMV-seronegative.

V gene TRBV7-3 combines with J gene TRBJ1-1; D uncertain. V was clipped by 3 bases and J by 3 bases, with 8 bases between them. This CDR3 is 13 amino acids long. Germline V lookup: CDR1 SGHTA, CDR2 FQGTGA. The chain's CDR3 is CASSFARYTEAFF. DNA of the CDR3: TGTGCCAGCAGCTTCGCTAGATACACTGAAGCTTTCTTT.

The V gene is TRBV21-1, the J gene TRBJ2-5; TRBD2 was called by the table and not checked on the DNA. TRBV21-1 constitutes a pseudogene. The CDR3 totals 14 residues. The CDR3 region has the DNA TGTGCCAGCAGCATTAGCGGGAGGGCGGAGACCCAGTACTTC. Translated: CASSISGRAETQYF.

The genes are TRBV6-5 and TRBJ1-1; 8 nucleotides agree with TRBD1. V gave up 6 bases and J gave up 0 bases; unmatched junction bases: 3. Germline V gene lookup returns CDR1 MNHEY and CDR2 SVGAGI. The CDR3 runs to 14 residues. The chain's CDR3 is CASSGDRMNTEAFF. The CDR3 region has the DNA TGTGCCAGCAGCGGGGACAGGATGAACACTGAAGCTTTCTTT.

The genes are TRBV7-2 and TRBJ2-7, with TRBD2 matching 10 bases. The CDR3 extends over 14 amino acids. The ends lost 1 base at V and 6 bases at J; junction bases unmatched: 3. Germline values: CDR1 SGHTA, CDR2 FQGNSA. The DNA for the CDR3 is TGTGCCAGCAGCTTAGACCCTAGCGGGAGCGAGCAGTACTTC. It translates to CASSLDPSGSEQYF.

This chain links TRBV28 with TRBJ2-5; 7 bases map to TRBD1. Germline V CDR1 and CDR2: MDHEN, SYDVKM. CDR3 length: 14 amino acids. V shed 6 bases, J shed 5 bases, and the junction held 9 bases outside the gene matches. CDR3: CASSPGVGQETQYF. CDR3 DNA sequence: TGTGCCAGCAGCCCTGGGGTGGGACAGGAGACCCAGTACTTC.

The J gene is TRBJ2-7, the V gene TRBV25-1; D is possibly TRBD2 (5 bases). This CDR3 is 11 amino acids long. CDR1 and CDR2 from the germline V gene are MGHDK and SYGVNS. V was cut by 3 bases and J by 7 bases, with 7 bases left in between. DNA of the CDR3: TGTGCCAGCAGTGATTGGAGGGAGCAGTACTTC. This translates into CASSDWREQYF.

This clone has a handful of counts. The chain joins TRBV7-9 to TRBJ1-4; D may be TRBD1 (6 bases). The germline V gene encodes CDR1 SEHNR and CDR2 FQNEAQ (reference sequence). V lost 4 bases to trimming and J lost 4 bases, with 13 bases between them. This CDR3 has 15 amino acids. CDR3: CASSYQGGSNEKLFF. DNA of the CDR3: TGTGCCAGCAGCTACCAAGGGGGAAGTAATGAAAAACTGTTTTTT.

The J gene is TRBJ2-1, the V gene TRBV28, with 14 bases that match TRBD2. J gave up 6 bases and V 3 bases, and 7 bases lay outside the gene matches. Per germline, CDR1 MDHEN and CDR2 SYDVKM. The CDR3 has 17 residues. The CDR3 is CASSFGTSGRKGNEQFF. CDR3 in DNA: TGTGCCAGCAGTTTTGGGACTAGCGGGAGAAAGGGCAATGAGCAGTTCTTC.

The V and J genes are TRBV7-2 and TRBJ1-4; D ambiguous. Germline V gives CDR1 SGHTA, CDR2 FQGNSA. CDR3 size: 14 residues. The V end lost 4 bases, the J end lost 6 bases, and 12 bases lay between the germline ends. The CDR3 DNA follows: TGTGCCAGCAGCTACGCGAGGGAGGATGAAAAACTGTTTTTT. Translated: CASSYAREDEKLFF.

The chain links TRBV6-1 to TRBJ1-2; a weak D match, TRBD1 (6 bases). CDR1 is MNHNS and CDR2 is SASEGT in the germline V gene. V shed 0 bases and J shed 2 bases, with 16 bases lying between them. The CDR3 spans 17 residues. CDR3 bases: TGTGCCAGCAGTGAAGCTTGGGCGGGGGCGCCGAACTATGGCTACACCTTC. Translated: CASSEAWAGAPNYGYTF.

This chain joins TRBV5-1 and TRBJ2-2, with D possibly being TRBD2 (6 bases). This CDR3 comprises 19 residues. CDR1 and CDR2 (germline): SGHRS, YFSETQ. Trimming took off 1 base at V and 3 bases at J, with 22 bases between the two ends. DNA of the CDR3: TGCGCCAGCAGCTTGAGGGGCGGAGGGGCCCCTAGCGACACCGGGGAGCTGTTTTTT. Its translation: CASSLRGGGAPSDTGELFF.

The CDR3 reads CASSYSTTKGYEQYF. The CDR3 nucleotides are TGTGCCAGCAGTTACTCCACGACTAAGGGCTACGAGCAGTACTTC. J is TRBJ2-7 and V is TRBV6-6; tentative D call: TRBD2 (5 bases). Trimming removed 0 bases from V and 3 bases from J, with 12 bases in between. This CDR3 is 15 amino acids long. From germline, CDR1 is MNHNY and CDR2 SVGAGI (reference sequence).

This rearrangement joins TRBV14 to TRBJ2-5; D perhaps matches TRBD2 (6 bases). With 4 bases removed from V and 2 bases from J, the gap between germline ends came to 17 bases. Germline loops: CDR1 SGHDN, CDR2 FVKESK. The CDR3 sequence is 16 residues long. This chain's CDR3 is CASSRYWRGNQETQYF. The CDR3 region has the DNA TGTGCCAGCAGCCGCTACTGGAGGGGTAATCAAGAGACCCAGTACTTC.

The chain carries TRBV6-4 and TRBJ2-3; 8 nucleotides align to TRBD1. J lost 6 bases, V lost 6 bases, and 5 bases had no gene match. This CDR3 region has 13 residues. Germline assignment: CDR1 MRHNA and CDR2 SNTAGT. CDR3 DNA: TGTGCCAGCAGGGAGACAGGGGTGGATACGCAGTATTTT. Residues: CASRETGVDTQYF.

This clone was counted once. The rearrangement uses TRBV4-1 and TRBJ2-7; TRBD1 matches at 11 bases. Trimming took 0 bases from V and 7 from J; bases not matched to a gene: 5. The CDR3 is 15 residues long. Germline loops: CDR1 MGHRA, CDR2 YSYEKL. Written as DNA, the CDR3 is TGCGCCAGCAGCCAAGAGGGACAGGGGGTTCGTGAGCAGTACTTC. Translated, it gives CASSQEGQGVREQYF.

The CDR3, as DNA: TGTGCCAGCTCACTAGCGGACCATTTCAATGAGCAGTTCTTC. Protein product: CASSLADHFNEQFF. The chain recombines TRBV19 with TRBJ2-1, with 8 bases lining up with TRBD2. The CDR3 loop spans 14 amino acids. With V trimmed by 9 bases and J by 6 bases, 10 bases remained unmatched. CDR1 is LNHDA, CDR2 SQIVND, per germline (reference sequence).

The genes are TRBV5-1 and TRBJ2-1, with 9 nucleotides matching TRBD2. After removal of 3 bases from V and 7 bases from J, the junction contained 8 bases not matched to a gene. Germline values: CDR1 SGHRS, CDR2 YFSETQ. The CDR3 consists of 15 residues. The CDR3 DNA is TGCGCCAGCAGCTGGATGGCTGGACTAGCGAATGAGCAGTTCTTC. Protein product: CASSWMAGLANEQFF.

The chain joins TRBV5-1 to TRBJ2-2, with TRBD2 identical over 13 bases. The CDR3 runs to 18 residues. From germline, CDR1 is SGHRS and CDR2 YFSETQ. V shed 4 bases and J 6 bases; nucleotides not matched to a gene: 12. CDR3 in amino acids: CASSQDPGTSGKSGELFF. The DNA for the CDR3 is TGCGCCAGCAGCCAAGACCCCGGGACTAGCGGGAAATCCGGGGAGCTGTTTTTT.

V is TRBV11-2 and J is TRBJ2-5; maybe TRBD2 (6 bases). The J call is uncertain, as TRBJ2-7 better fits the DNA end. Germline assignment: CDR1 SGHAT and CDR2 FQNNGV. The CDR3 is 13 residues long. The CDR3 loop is CASSLFGRYEQYF. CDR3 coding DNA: TGTGCCAGCAGCTTATTTGGGAGGTACGAGCAGTACTTC.

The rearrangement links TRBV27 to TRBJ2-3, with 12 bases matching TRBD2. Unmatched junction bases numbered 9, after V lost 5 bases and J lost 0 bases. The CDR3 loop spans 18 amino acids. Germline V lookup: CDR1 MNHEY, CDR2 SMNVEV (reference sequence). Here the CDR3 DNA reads TGTGCCAGCAGTATCCTAGCGGGAGGGCCTGCGAGCACAGATACGCAGTATTTT. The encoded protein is CASSILAGGPASTDTQYF.

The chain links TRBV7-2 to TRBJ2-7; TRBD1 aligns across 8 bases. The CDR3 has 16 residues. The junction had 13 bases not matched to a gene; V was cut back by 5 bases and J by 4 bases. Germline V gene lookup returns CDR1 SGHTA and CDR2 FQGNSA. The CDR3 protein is CASSARTGSDTYEQYF. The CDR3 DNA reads TGTGCCAGCAGCGCGAGGACAGGGTCGGATACGTACGAGCAGTACTTC.

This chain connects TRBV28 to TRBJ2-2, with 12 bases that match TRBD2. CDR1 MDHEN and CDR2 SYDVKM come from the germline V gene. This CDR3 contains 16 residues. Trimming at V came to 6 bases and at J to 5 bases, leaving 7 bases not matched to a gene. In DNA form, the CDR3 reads TGTGCCAGCAGCCTTGGACTAGCGGGAAGAACCGGGGAGCTGTTTTTT. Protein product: CASSLGLAGRTGELFF.

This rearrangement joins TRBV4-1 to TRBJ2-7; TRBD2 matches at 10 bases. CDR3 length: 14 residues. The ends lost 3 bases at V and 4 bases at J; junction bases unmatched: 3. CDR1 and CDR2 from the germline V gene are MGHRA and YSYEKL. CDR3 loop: CASSQASGRYEQYF. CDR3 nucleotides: TGCGCCAGCAGCCAGGCTAGCGGGAGATACGAGCAGTACTTC.

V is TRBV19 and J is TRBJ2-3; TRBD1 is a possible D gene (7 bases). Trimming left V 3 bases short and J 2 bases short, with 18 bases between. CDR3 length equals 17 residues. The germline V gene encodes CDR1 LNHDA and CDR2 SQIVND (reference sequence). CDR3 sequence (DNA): TGTGCCAGTAGTATCGTACCAGGGGGGATCTACACAGATACGCAGTATTTT. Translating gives CASSIVPGGIYTDTQYF.

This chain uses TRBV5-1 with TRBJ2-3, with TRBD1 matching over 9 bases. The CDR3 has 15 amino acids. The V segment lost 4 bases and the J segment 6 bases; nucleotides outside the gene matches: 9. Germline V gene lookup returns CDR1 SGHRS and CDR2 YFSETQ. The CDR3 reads CASSHRQGGMDTQYF. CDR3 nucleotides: TGCGCCAGCAGCCACAGACAGGGGGGGATGGATACGCAGTATTTT.

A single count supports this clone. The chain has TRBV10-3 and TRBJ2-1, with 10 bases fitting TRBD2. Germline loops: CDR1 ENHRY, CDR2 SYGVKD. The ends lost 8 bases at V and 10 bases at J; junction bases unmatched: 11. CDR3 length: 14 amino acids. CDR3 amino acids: CAIGTGTSVTEQFF. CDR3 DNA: TGTGCCATCGGCACCGGGACTAGCGTTACAGAGCAGTTCTTC.

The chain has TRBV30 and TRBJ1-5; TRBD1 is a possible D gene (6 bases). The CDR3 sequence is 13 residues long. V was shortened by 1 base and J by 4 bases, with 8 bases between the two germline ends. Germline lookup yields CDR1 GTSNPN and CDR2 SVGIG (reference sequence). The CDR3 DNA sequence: TGTGCCTGGAGTGCTCAGGGGAATCAGCCCCAGCATTTT. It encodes CAWSAQGNQPQHF.

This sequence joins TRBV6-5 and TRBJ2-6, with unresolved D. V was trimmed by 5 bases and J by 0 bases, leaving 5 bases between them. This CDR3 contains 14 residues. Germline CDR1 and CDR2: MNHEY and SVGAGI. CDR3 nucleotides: TGTGCCAGCAGTGTCTACTCTGGGGCCAACGTCCTGACTTTC. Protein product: CASSVYSGANVLTF.

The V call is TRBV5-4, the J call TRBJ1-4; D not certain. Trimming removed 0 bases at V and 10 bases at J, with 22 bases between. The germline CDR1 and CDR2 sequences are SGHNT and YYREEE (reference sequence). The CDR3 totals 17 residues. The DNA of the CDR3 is TGTGCCAGCAGCTTGGGGGGAGGCAGTATCTTGGTCGGAAAACTGTTTTTT. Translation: CASSLGGGSILVGKLFF.

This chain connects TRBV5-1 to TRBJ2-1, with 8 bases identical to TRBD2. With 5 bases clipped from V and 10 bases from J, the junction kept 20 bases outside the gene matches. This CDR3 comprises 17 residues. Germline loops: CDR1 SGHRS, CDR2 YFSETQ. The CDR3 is CASSSTLRGRSRSEQFF. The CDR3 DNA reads TGCGCCAGCAGTTCCACCCTTCGCGGGAGGTCCCGCAGCGAGCAGTTCTTC.

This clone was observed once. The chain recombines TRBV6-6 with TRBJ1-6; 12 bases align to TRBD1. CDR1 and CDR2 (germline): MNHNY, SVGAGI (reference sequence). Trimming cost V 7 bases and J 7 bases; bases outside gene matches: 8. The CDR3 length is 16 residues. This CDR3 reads CASTKGTGGSNSPLHF. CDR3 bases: TGTGCCAGCACGAAAGGGACAGGGGGCTCGAATTCACCCCTCCACTTT.

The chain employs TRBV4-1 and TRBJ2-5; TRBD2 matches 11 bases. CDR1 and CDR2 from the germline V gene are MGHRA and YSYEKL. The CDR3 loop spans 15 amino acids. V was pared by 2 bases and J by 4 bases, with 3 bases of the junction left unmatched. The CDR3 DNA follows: TGCGCCAGCAGCCAAACTAGCGGGAGAGCAGAGACCCAGTACTTC. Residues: CASSQTSGRAETQYF.